The clone carrying this TCR beta chain was seen a handful of times. Its antigen is currently unknown. These data are taken from a study of cytomegalovirus exposure and HLA in healthy donors. Regarding the study as a whole: Cytomegalovirus-associated TCR beta chains were listed, numbering roughly 150. Per published reports, the classifier diagnosed cytomegalovirus status with high specificity and sensitivity. Subsequent analysis revealed that first-cohort TCR clusters tended to co-occur in the 120 or so validation repertoires.

Sequencing used immunoSEQ multiplex PCR; TCRdb keeps in-frame clones, though not all of them. This sample yields under 80,000 clones, of which more than 70% are seen a single time; 1% to 1.5% belongs to the top ten. The sequencing input was PBMCs. The sequence came from a woman aged 18-29 years in good health and CMV-seronegative.

The DNA for the CDR3 is TGTGCCAGCAGCTTTTGGGGCGAAGATGTCGCTCGAGAGACCCAGTACTTC. It specifies CASSFWGEDVARETQYF. The V gene is TRBV7-9, the J gene TRBJ2-5, with D possibly being TRBD1 (5 bases). The CDR3 loop spans 17 amino acids. In germline, CDR1 is SEHNR, CDR2 FQNEAQ (reference sequence). With 3 bases removed from V and 4 bases from J, the gap between germline ends came to 21 bases.